The 26 T cell receptor beta chains reported below all come from one sample, sequenced in a study of monozygotic twins with inflammatory bowel disease. Reanalyzing the 5' RACE reads, TCRdb keeps one entry per CDR3 protein, without DNA. The table gives under 350,000 distinct CDR3 sequences; the top ten clones make up over 5.5% of it. The source material was blood. The receptors come from a human donor with ulcerative colitis or Crohn's disease, or a healthy co-twin of an affected twin (not recorded which).

The chain links TRBV12-3 or TRBV12-4 to TRBJ1-5. The CDR3 extends over 15 amino acids. This CDR3 reads CASSLFRLGNQPQHF.

The chain has TRBV20-1 and TRBJ1-1. CDR1 and CDR2 (germline): DFQATT, SNEGSKA (reference sequence). CDR3 length equals 12 residues. The CDR3 sequence is CSASHGDTEAFF.

The chain uses TRBV10-1 and TRBJ2-1; TCRdb reports TRBD1, a call that lacks DNA to check it against. From germline, CDR1 is WNHNN and CDR2 SYGVQD (reference sequence). This CDR3 has 13 residues. CDR3: CASKGGENNEQFF.

This chain joins TRBV2 and TRBJ2-2; the D call of TRBD2 rests on TCRdb alone, since no DNA is present to check it. Germline CDR1 and CDR2: SNHLY and FYNNEI. CDR3 length: 15 amino acids. CDR3 residues: CASSPTSLNTGELFF.

The CDR3: CASSLESQGNLPLHF. This chain joins TRBV5-1 and TRBJ1-6; without DNA, the TCRdb call of TRBD1 cannot be checked. This CDR3 region has 15 residues. The V gene's germline CDR1 is SGHRS and CDR2 YFSETQ.

This chain connects TRBV20-1 to TRBJ1-3. This CDR3 has 14 residues. Germline V gene data show CDR1 as DFQATT and CDR2 as SNEGSKA (reference sequence). The CDR3 is CSAVRGYSGNTIYF.

The gene calls are TRBV5-6 and TRBJ2-1; TCRdb picks TRBD1, but there is no DNA to check that call. The CDR3 loop spans 15 amino acids. The V gene's germline CDR1 is SGHDT and CDR2 YYEEEE. The CDR3 is CASSLELDSYNEQFF.

The chain employs TRBV28 and TRBJ2-3. Germline CDR1 is MDHEN and CDR2 is SYDVKM. The CDR3 consists of 12 residues. CDR3 in amino acids: CASRSITDTQYF. Looking up the rest from reference TRBV28 and TRBJ2-3 gives the full variable domain: DVKVTQSSRYLVKRTGEKVFLECVQDMDHENMFWYRQDPGLGLRLIYFSYDVKMKEKGDIPEGYSVSREKKERFSLILESASTNQTSMYLCASRSITDTQYFGPGTRLTVL.

This rearrangement joins TRBV7-2 to TRBJ1-3; the TCRdb D gene call, TRBD1, has no DNA to confirm it. The CDR3 sequence is 15 residues long. From germline, CDR1 is SGHTA and CDR2 FQGNSA. CDR3 residues: CASSLQGQVGNTIYF.

The rearrangement joins TRBV7-2 to TRBJ1-5; the TCRdb D gene call, TRBD1, has no DNA to confirm it. CDR1 and CDR2 from the germline V gene are SGHTA and FQGNSA. CDR3 length equals 15 residues. CDR3: CASSLAQGLTQPQHF.

The J gene is TRBJ1-1, the V gene TRBV4-3. The CDR3 totals 18 residues. Germline loops: CDR1 LGHNA, CDR2 YSLEER. The CDR3 loop reads CASSQEVSGYHRNTEAFF.

The V and J genes are TRBV27 and TRBJ1-2; the D call of TRBD1 rests on TCRdb alone, since no DNA is present to check it. The length of the CDR3 is 13 residues. Germline V CDR1 and CDR2: MNHEY, SMNVEV (reference sequence). CDR3: CASSLSGARGYTF.

The chain couples TRBV18 to TRBJ2-7; with no DNA, the TCRdb D assignment of TRBD2 cannot be verified. This CDR3 region has 15 residues. Germline V gene sequence: CDR1 KGHSH, CDR2 LQKENI. The CDR3: CASSRLEGNSYEQYF.

The rearrangement joins TRBV19 to TRBJ2-1. The CDR3 is made up of 16 amino acids. Germline CDR1 is LNHDA and CDR2 is SQIVND (reference sequence). CDR3 sequence reads: CASSILWGGAHNEQFF.

This sequence joins TRBV5-1 and TRBJ1-4. Germline CDR1 SGHRS, CDR2 YFSETQ. The CDR3 has 14 residues. The CDR3 spells CASSREGEGNKLFF.

The chain combines TRBV2 with TRBJ2-1; with no DNA, the TCRdb D assignment of TRBD1 cannot be verified. The CDR3 loop spans 15 amino acids. The germline V gene has CDR1 SNHLY and CDR2 FYNNEI. CDR3 sequence: CASSERLRGGGEQFF.

The chain recombines TRBV20-1 with TRBJ2-5; TCRdb gives TRBD1 as the D gene, but with no DNA this cannot be confirmed. Germline values: CDR1 DFQATT, CDR2 SNEGSKA (reference sequence). The CDR3 runs 11 residues. CDR3 region: CSARPGETQYF.

The V and J genes are TRBV2 and TRBJ2-5; no DNA is available, so the TRBD2 call from TCRdb remains unchecked. The CDR3 has 16 residues. CDR1 and CDR2 (germline): SNHLY, FYNNEI. CDR3 region: CASRKTSGRNQETQYF.

The chain joins TRBV3-1 to TRBJ1-5; as DNA is missing, the TRBD1 call by TCRdb cannot be tested. In germline, CDR1 is LGHDT, CDR2 YNNKEL (reference sequence). CDR3 length equals 14 residues. Here the CDR3 reads CASSSTGVGQPQHF.

The chain combines TRBV28 with TRBJ2-7; TCRdb's D call of TRBD2 is untestable without DNA. CDR3 length: 14 residues. Per the germline V gene, CDR1 is MDHEN and CDR2 is SYDVKM. The chain's CDR3 is CASTLAGGPNEQYF. The full variable domain, in which reference TRBV28 and TRBJ2-7 provide the parts outside the CDR3, is DVKVTQSSRYLVKRTGEKVFLECVQDMDHENMFWYRQDPGLGLRLIYFSYDVKMKEKGDIPEGYSVSREKKERFSLILESASTNQTSMYLCASTLAGGPNEQYFGPGTRLTVT.

The V and J genes are TRBV7-8 and TRBJ2-1; TCRdb's D gene call, TRBD2, goes unchecked for lack of DNA. The CDR3 has 15 amino acids. Per the germline V gene, CDR1 is SGHVS and CDR2 is FQNEAQ. CDR3 residues: CASSFRTSGGNEQFF.

The V gene is TRBV6-1, the J gene TRBJ2-2; TCRdb selects TRBD1, and the lack of DNA leaves this call unchecked. This CDR3 spans 17 amino acids. The germline V gene encodes CDR1 MNHNS and CDR2 SASEGT. The CDR3 spells CASIQSYDRILTGELFF.

The chain uses TRBV18 and TRBJ2-4. This CDR3 spans 15 amino acids. Germline V gene data show CDR1 as KGHSH and CDR2 as LQKENI. The chain's CDR3 is CASSPQGGDKNIQYF.

The rearrangement links TRBV20-1 to TRBJ2-6; TCRdb calls TRBD1, which cannot be checked without DNA. This CDR3 comprises 18 residues. From germline, CDR1 is DFQATT and CDR2 SNEGSKA (reference sequence). The CDR3 spells CSARESGTTRSGANVLTF.

The chain uses TRBV12-3 or TRBV12-4 and TRBJ1-4; absent DNA, TCRdb's TRBD1 call cannot be checked. This CDR3 has 14 amino acids. The CDR3 loop reads CASSLRQYNEKLFF.

The CDR3 loop reads CASSQAAWGYEQYF. This chain links TRBV4-3 with TRBJ2-7. CDR1 is LGHNA and CDR2 is YSLEER in the germline V gene. The CDR3 runs to 14 residues.